The sequence of this T cell receptor beta chain was determined in a study of blood T cell repertoires in COVID-19. Overall study: COVID-19 samples collected from the United States, Italy and Spain covered acute and convalescent phases. The analysed material was cDNA or gDNA that came from T cells, B-cell-depleted T cells, or PBMCs.

The germline CDR1 and CDR2 sequences are MGHDK and SYGVNS. The CDR3 sequence is 15 residues long. V gave up 4 bases and J gave up 3 bases, with 16 bases separating them. In the authors' workflow: For nucleated cells, counts were estimated from reference gene primer amplification. Repertoires were generated with immunoSEQ multiplex PCR, while TCRdb's copy carries only in-frame clones and drops some. Clone size and V and J calls were adopted from that table, with D and trimming inferred from the DNA. The table lists 90,000 to 130,000 clones, 60% to 85% of them singletons, with about 1.8% in the top ten.

J is TRBJ2-7 and V is TRBV25-1; no definite D call. This receptor was taken from a woman between 35 and 50 years old with acute or convalescent COVID-19. Sequencing used peripheral blood. The CDR3 DNA sequence: TGTGCCAGCAGTGGGCGGAAACCCCAGAGCTACGAGCAGTACTTC. This translates into CASSGRKPQSYEQYF.